This passage covers 21 T cell receptor beta chains from one sample sequenced in a study of blood T cell repertoires in COVID-19. Method: immunoSEQ multiplex PCR; TCRdb's copy keeps in-frame clones and lacks some. The sample lists about 160,000 clones; 90% were seen once. Specimen: peripheral blood. These receptors all stem from a man aged 50 or older with acute or convalescent COVID-19.

V usage is TRBV28 and J usage is TRBJ1-5, with TRBD1 as a possible D gene (5 bases). Germline V CDR1 and CDR2: MDHEN, SYDVKM. The CDR3 runs to 16 residues. Between the trimmed V and J ends, which lost 6 bases and 0 bases, there was a span of 15 bases. CDR3 in DNA: TGTGCCAGCAGCAAAAGGGACTTCTATAGCAATCAGCCCCAGCATTTT. Translation gives CASSKRDFYSNQPQHF.

This chain connects TRBV7-2 to TRBJ2-3; 12 bases match TRBD2. In germline, CDR1 is SGHTA, CDR2 FQGNSA. CDR3 length equals 14 residues. Trimming took 6 bases from V and 6 from J; bases not matched to a gene: 4. The CDR3 is CASSTGLAGDTQYF. The CDR3 bases are TGTGCCAGCAGTACCGGACTAGCGGGGGATACGCAGTATTTT.

This sequence joins TRBV7-9 and TRBJ2-1, with D tentatively TRBD2 (5 bases). Germline CDR1 and CDR2: SEHNR and FQNEAQ (reference sequence). The CDR3 extends over 13 amino acids. V dropped 4 bases and J dropped 7 bases, with 11 bases sitting between them. The CDR3 is CASSSSSRNEQFF. The CDR3 DNA follows: TGTGCCAGCAGCTCTTCTAGCAGAAATGAGCAGTTCTTC.

The CDR3 DNA sequence: TGTGCCAGCAGTTCGGTGACAGGGGAGGGCACAGATACGCAGTATTTT. This encodes CASSSVTGEGTDTQYF. V and J are TRBV6-2 or TRBV6-3 and TRBJ2-3; 8 bases line up with TRBD1. V dropped 4 bases and J dropped 1; count of bases not matched to a gene: 7. Germline loops: CDR1 MNHEY, CDR2 SVGEGT. The CDR3 is 16 residues long.

This clone was picked up one time. DNA of the CDR3: TGTGCCAGCTCACCTGGACTAGCGGGGGGGCCAAGTGAGCAGTTCTTC. Its translation: CASSPGLAGGPSEQFF. The chain recombines TRBV18 with TRBJ2-1; 15 positions match TRBD2. Germline V gives CDR1 KGHSH, CDR2 LQKENI. V lost 3 bases to trimming and J lost 9 bases; unmatched junction nucleotides: 6. The length of the CDR3 is 16 residues.

The chain employs TRBV9 and TRBJ2-3, with 8 bases fitting TRBD2. There are 15 residues in the CDR3. The germline V gene has CDR1 SGDLS and CDR2 YYNGEE. After removal of 1 base from V and 4 bases from J, the junction contained 5 bases not matched to a gene. CDR3 in amino acids: CASSVYRGGADTQYF. The CDR3 nucleotides read TGTGCCAGCAGCGTATATCGGGGGGGAGCAGATACGCAGTATTTT.

Of note for this clone: The junction shows a germline mismatch at one end, possibly a read error. The chain uses TRBV7-9 and TRBJ1-2; D is unresolved. CDR1 is SEHNR and CDR2 is FQNEAQ in the germline V gene (reference sequence). The CDR3 is made up of 12 amino acids. The CDR3 nucleotides read TGTGCCAGCACCTTAATGGGCCGGATCTACACCTTC. Amino acids: CASTLMGRIYTF.

This clone was seen once. The V call is TRBV5-1, the J call TRBJ2-1, with 13 bases that match TRBD2. The CDR3 is made up of 17 amino acids. Germline lookup yields CDR1 SGHRS and CDR2 YFSETQ. Trimming at V came to 3 bases and at J to 8 bases, leaving 11 bases not matched to a gene. This chain's CDR3 is CASSSLPILAGGDEQFF. The DNA for the CDR3 is TGCGCCAGCAGCTCGTTGCCCATACTAGCGGGAGGGGATGAGCAGTTCTTC.

This chain connects TRBV5-4 to TRBJ2-1; 9 bases map to TRBD1. The germline V gene encodes CDR1 SGHNT and CDR2 YYREEE (reference sequence). J was trimmed by 8 bases and V by 2 bases; bases with no gene match: 8. The CDR3 is made up of 15 amino acids. CDR3 amino acids: CASSLRQGEHDEQFF. CDR3 nucleotide sequence: TGTGCCAGCAGCTTACGACAGGGGGAACACGATGAGCAGTTCTTC.

The V call is TRBV9, the J call TRBJ2-3; D is possibly TRBD2 (6 bases). The V gene lost 0 bases and the J gene lost 3 bases, with 11 bases spanning the gap. The CDR3 has 15 amino acids. Germline V gene data show CDR1 as SGDLS and CDR2 as YYNGEE. DNA of the CDR3: TGTGCCAGCAGCGTAGCACCCGGGACTACAGATACGCAGTATTTT. It specifies CASSVAPGTTDTQYF.

V gene TRBV4-3 combines with J gene TRBJ1-2; D not certain. Trimming removed 0 bases from V and 4 bases from J, with 12 bases in between. The CDR3 extends over 15 amino acids. Germline V gene data show CDR1 as LGHNA and CDR2 as YSLEER. The CDR3 loop is CASSQEYTVTYGYTF. CDR3 nucleotide sequence: TGCGCCAGCAGCCAAGAATACACCGTTACCTATGGCTACACCTTC.

This clone has more than one count but fewer than ten. The rearrangement uses TRBV4-2 and TRBJ2-7; 7 bases are shared with TRBD1. The germline CDR1 and CDR2 sequences are LGHNA and YNFKEQ. J was trimmed by 3 bases and V by 2 bases; bases with no gene match: 4. CDR3 size: 14 residues. DNA for the CDR3: TGTGCCAGCAGCCAAATAGGGGGCGGCTACGAGCAGTACTTC. It translates to CASSQIGGGYEQYF.

The chain recombines TRBV6-5 with TRBJ1-1; 7 nucleotides agree with TRBD1. Germline V CDR1 and CDR2: MNHEY, SVGAGI. V lost 1 base and J lost 0; bases outside the gene matches: 5. CDR3 length equals 16 residues. In DNA, the CDR3 is TGTGCCAGCAGTTACTTAGACAGGGAGGTGAACACTGAAGCTTTCTTT. Encoded protein: CASSYLDREVNTEAFF.

The chain combines TRBV11-1 with TRBJ2-1, with 9 bases matching TRBD1. The J segment lost 5 bases and the V segment lost 6 bases, leaving 11 bases of the junction unmatched. Looked up from germline, CDR1 is SGHAT and CDR2 is FQDESV (reference sequence). CDR3 length: 16 amino acids. CDR3 amino acids: CASRGGTGRFDNEQFF. The CDR3 DNA reads TGTGCCAGCAGAGGAGGGACAGGGAGGTTCGACAATGAGCAGTTCTTC.

This clone was counted a single time. This chain joins TRBV6-2 or TRBV6-3 and TRBJ2-1, with 8 bases that match TRBD2. In germline, CDR1 is MNHEY, CDR2 SVGEGT. After removal of 5 bases from V and 1 base from J, the junction contained 4 bases not matched to a gene. CDR3 length equals 15 residues. CDR3 sequence reads: CASSKGLGSYNEQFF. The CDR3 nucleotides read TGTGCCAGCAGTAAGGGACTAGGTTCCTACAATGAGCAGTTCTTC.

This rearrangement joins TRBV5-6 to TRBJ1-6, with no clear D. The CDR3 totals 16 residues. The germline V and J ends were trimmed by 6 bases and 1 base, with 14 bases remaining between them. Germline V lookup: CDR1 SGHDT, CDR2 YYEEEE. The CDR3 DNA is TGTGCCAGCACCCGCCTTGGAGGGTCCTATAATTCACCCCTCCACTTT. Its protein is CASTRLGGSYNSPLHF. The whole variable domain, filled in from reference TRBV5-6 and TRBJ1-6, reads DAGVTQSPTHLIKTRGQQVTLRCSPKSGHDTVSWYQQALGQGPQFIFQYYEEEERQRGNFPDRFSGHQFPNYSSELNVNALLLGDSALYLCASTRLGGSYNSPLHFGNGTRLTVT.

The J gene is TRBJ1-6, the V gene TRBV28; possibly TRBD1 for D (6 bases). The germline V gene encodes CDR1 MDHEN and CDR2 SYDVKM. V lost 6 bases to trimming and J lost 5 bases, with 17 bases between them. This CDR3 comprises 16 residues. The CDR3 loop is CASRPVTGPNNSPLHF. CDR3 nucleotides: TGTGCCAGCAGGCCCGTCACAGGGCCCAATAATTCACCCCTCCACTTT.

The V gene is TRBV11-2, the J gene TRBJ2-7, with 11 bases lining up with TRBD2. Trimming cost V 2 bases and J 3 bases; bases outside gene matches: 9. This CDR3 has 17 residues. Germline assignment: CDR1 SGHAT and CDR2 FQNNGV. Here the CDR3 reads CASSLTMRTSGRYEQYF. The CDR3 DNA is TGTGCCAGCAGCTTAACCATGCGGACTAGCGGGCGCTACGAGCAGTACTTC.

J is TRBJ1-1 and V is TRBV6-1; 8 bases line up with TRBD1. The length of the CDR3 is 14 residues. V was clipped by 6 bases and J by 5 bases; unmatched bases: 8. Germline V gene data show CDR1 as MNHNS and CDR2 as SASEGT. The CDR3 DNA reads TGTGCCAGCAGCCTAGGACAGGGTGGGACTGAAGCTTTCTTT. Protein: CASSLGQGGTEAFF.

This sequence joins TRBV28 and TRBJ2-7; D unclear. The CDR3 is 14 amino acids. From germline, CDR1 is MDHEN and CDR2 SYDVKM. V was trimmed by 7 bases and J by 0 bases, leaving 13 bases between them. In DNA form, the CDR3 reads TGTGCCAGCACCCGGCGCGGTCTCTCCTACGAGCAGTACTTC. Amino acids: CASTRRGLSYEQYF. Complete variable domain (other parts from reference TRBV28 and TRBJ2-7): DVKVTQSSRYLVKRTGEKVFLECVQDMDHENMFWYRQDPGLGLRLIYFSYDVKMKEKGDIPEGYSVSREKKERFSLILESASTNQTSMYLCASTRRGLSYEQYFGPGTRLTVT.

The V call is TRBV7-9, the J call TRBJ1-2; D is possibly TRBD1 (5 bases). The CDR3 length is 12 residues. Looked up from germline, CDR1 is SEHNR and CDR2 is FQNEAQ (reference sequence). Trimming pared 5 bases from V and 4 bases from J, leaving 8 bases between. The CDR3 DNA reads TGTGCCAGCAGCGACGGGGGCTATGGCTACACCTTC. This encodes CASSDGGYGYTF.